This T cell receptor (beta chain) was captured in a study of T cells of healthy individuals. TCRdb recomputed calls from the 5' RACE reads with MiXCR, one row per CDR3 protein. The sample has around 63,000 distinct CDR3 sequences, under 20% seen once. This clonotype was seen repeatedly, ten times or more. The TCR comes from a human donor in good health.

CDR3 in amino acids: CAISPGQGQETQYF. The CDR3 nucleotides are TGTGCCATCAGTCCGGGACAGGGTCAAGAGACCCAGTACTTC. This chain connects TRBV10-3 to TRBJ2-5; 9 bases fit TRBD1. The CDR3 has 14 amino acids. J was trimmed by 2 bases and V by 5 bases; bases with no gene match: 3. From germline, CDR1 is ENHRY and CDR2 SYGVKD.